The rows below give T cell receptor beta chains drawn from one sample of a study of OX40 agonist ivuxolimab in advanced cancers. Generated by immunoSEQ multiplex PCR, the TCRdb table keeps only in-frame clones and is missing some. The table shows more than 60,000 clones, with 85% occurring only once. The sequenced sample was CD4+ or CD8+ T cells sorted from blood, obtained in a trial of the OX40 agonist ivuxolimab. The receptors originated from an adult with an advanced solid tumor such as melanoma, head and neck, liver or kidney cancer. The CDR3 runs from the conserved cysteine through the conserved F or W. The D gene is left open where the match is weak. Size tells how often a clone was seen (once, few, many) or the class of an expanded clone, and some rows leave it out.

clone_size: -; j_call: TRBJ2-7; d_call: TRBD2; v_call: TRBV5-1; cdr3_aa: CASSLVSGREYEQYF; cdr3_nt: TGCGCCAGCAGCTTGGTTAGCGGGAGGGAATACGAGCAGTACTTC
clone_size: -; j_call: TRBJ2-1; d_call: TRBD2; v_call: TRBV7-6; cdr3_aa: CASSLGTSGSPTYNEQFF; cdr3_nt: TGTGCCAGCAGCTTAGGGACTAGCGGGAGTCCCACCTACAATGAGCAGTTCTTC
clone_size: -; j_call: TRBJ2-7; d_call: -; v_call: TRBV28; cdr3_aa: CASNTDSSGHYEQYF; cdr3_nt: TGTGCCAGCAATACGGACTCCTCGGGGCACTACGAGCAGTACTTC
clone_size: -; j_call: TRBJ2-3; d_call: TRBD1; v_call: TRBV5-5; cdr3_aa: CASRPGQGAWDTQYF; cdr3_nt: TGTGCCAGCAGACCTGGACAGGGGGCATGGGATACGCAGTATTTT
clone_size: few; j_call: TRBJ1-6; d_call: -; v_call: TRBV10-1; cdr3_aa: CASSPERNSPLHF; cdr3_nt: TGCGCCAGCAGTCCCGAGCGCAATTCACCCCTCCACTTT
clone_size: -; j_call: TRBJ2-3; d_call: -; v_call: TRBV2; cdr3_aa: CASSEGVAEEITDTQYF; cdr3_nt: TGTGCCAGCAGTGAAGGGGTAGCGGAGGAAATCACAGATACGCAGTATTTT
clone_size: -; j_call: TRBJ1-4; d_call: -; v_call: TRBV6-1; cdr3_aa: CASSLEPRNEKLFF; cdr3_nt: TGTGCCAGCAGTCTTGAGCCAAGGAATGAAAAACTGTTTTTT
clone_size: few; j_call: TRBJ2-7; d_call: TRBD2; v_call: TRBV6-5; cdr3_aa: CASSWASGASYEQYF; cdr3_nt: TGTGCCAGCAGTTGGGCAAGCGGGGCCTCCTACGAGCAGTACTTC
clone_size: few; j_call: TRBJ1-6; d_call: -; v_call: TRBV28; cdr3_aa: CASRLDSGYNSPLHF; cdr3_nt: TGTGCCAGCAGGTTGGACAGTGGCTATAATTCACCCCTCCACTTT
clone_size: -; j_call: TRBJ2-1; d_call: -; v_call: TRBV5-6; cdr3_aa: CASSLGAGHDYNEQFF; cdr3_nt: TGTGCCAGCAGCTTGGGTGCCGGGCATGACTACAATGAGCAGTTCTTC
clone_size: few; j_call: TRBJ2-3; d_call: TRBD2; v_call: TRBV10-1; cdr3_aa: CASSESGGMKTDTQYF; cdr3_nt: TGCGCCAGCAGTGAGTCCGGGGGGATGAAGACAGATACGCAGTATTTT
clone_size: -; j_call: TRBJ1-3; d_call: -; v_call: TRBV28; cdr3_aa: CASSFTSSGNTIYF; cdr3_nt: TGTGCCAGCAGTTTTACCAGCTCTGGAAACACCATATATTTT
clone_size: -; j_call: TRBJ1-2; d_call: TRBD1; v_call: TRBV4-2; cdr3_aa: CASSQPIDRGLGYGYTF; cdr3_nt: TGTGCCAGCAGCCAACCCATTGACAGGGGGCTCGGCTATGGCTACACCTTC
clone_size: -; j_call: TRBJ1-2; d_call: -; v_call: TRBV27; cdr3_aa: CASRALRGSYGYTF; cdr3_nt: TGTGCCAGCAGGGCCCTGAGGGGTAGCTATGGCTACACCTTC
clone_size: -; j_call: TRBJ2-1; d_call: -; v_call: TRBV2; cdr3_aa: CASSEARRANAYEQFF; cdr3_nt: TGTGCCAGCAGTGAAGCTCGACGGGCCAACGCCTATGAGCAGTTCTTC
clone_size: -; j_call: TRBJ2-7; d_call: -; v_call: TRBV2; cdr3_aa: CASSEGTEDYEQYF; cdr3_nt: TGTGCCAGCAGTGAAGGGACAGAGGACTACGAGCAGTACTTC
clone_size: -; j_call: TRBJ2-1; d_call: TRBD2; v_call: TRBV11-2; cdr3_aa: CASSSLAGGSNEQFF; cdr3_nt: TGTGCCAGCAGCTCGTTAGCGGGAGGCTCCAATGAGCAGTTCTTC
clone_size: -; j_call: TRBJ2-7; d_call: TRBD2; v_call: TRBV19; cdr3_aa: CASSKLAGHYEQYF; cdr3_nt: TGTGCCAGTAGTAAACTAGCGGGACATTACGAGCAGTACTTC
clone_size: few; j_call: TRBJ1-1; d_call: -; v_call: TRBV6-5; cdr3_aa: CASSWRGPRTGTEAFF; cdr3_nt: TGTGCCAGCAGTTGGAGGGGACCCCGGACGGGCACTGAAGCTTTCTTT
clone_size: -; j_call: TRBJ2-3; d_call: -; v_call: TRBV11-2; cdr3_aa: CASSHMRGGGPDTQYF; cdr3_nt: TGTGCCAGCAGCCACATGAGAGGGGGAGGCCCAGATACGCAGTATTTT
clone_size: -; j_call: TRBJ1-4; d_call: -; v_call: TRBV4-1; cdr3_aa: CASREIGGAGEKLFF; cdr3_nt: TGCGCCAGCAGGGAAATCGGAGGGGCAGGTGAAAAACTGTTTTTT
clone_size: -; j_call: TRBJ2-1; d_call: -; v_call: TRBV5-1; cdr3_aa: CASSLGSGPLNEQFF; cdr3_nt: TGCGCCAGCAGCCTTGGGAGCGGCCCTCTCAATGAGCAGTTCTTC
clone_size: -; j_call: TRBJ2-7; d_call: TRBD1; v_call: TRBV19; cdr3_aa: CASSIGTGISYEQYF; cdr3_nt: TGTGCCAGTAGTATAGGGACAGGGATCTCCTACGAGCAGTACTTC
clone_size: -; j_call: TRBJ2-3; d_call: TRBD1; v_call: TRBV9; cdr3_aa: CASSARDSNTDTQYF; cdr3_nt: TGTGCCAGCAGCGCCCGGGACAGTAACACAGATACGCAGTATTTT
clone_size: -; j_call: TRBJ2-1; d_call: TRBD2; v_call: TRBV18; cdr3_aa: CASSPPLAGGPYNEQFF; cdr3_nt: TGTGCCAGCTCACCTCCTCTAGCGGGGGGTCCCTACAATGAGCAGTTCTTC
clone_size: -; j_call: TRBJ2-1; d_call: TRBD2; v_call: TRBV9; cdr3_aa: CASSVVELAGVGEQFF; cdr3_nt: TGTGCCAGCAGCGTCGTCGAACTAGCGGGAGTAGGTGAGCAGTTCTTC
clone_size: -; j_call: TRBJ1-5; d_call: TRBD1; v_call: TRBV23-1; cdr3_aa: CASSQSCHVRGRLQPQHF; cdr3_nt: TGCGCCAGCAGTCAATCCTGCCACGTCAGGGGGCGGCTTCAGCCCCAGCATTTT
clone_size: -; j_call: TRBJ1-1; d_call: -; v_call: TRBV2; cdr3_aa: CASDPRSGGLNTEAFF; cdr3_nt: TGTGCCAGCGATCCCAGGTCGGGCGGACTGAACACTGAAGCTTTCTTT
clone_size: -; j_call: TRBJ1-2; d_call: TRBD1; v_call: TRBV9; cdr3_aa: CASRSDRGVYGYTF; cdr3_nt: TGTGCCAGCAGATCGGACAGGGGTGTCTATGGCTACACCTTC
clone_size: -; j_call: TRBJ1-5; d_call: -; v_call: TRBV7-8; cdr3_aa: CASSLASGRAGQPQHF; cdr3_nt: TGTGCCAGCAGCTTAGCCTCTGGACGGGCAGGTCAGCCCCAGCATTTT
clone_size: -; j_call: TRBJ2-1; d_call: TRBD2; v_call: TRBV28; cdr3_aa: CASTGWGGNHNEQFF; cdr3_nt: TGTGCCAGCACGGGTTGGGGGGGGAACCACAATGAGCAGTTCTTC
clone_size: -; j_call: TRBJ1-2; d_call: -; v_call: TRBV6-6; cdr3_aa: CASSYSGLYGYTF; cdr3_nt: TGTGCCAGCAGTTACTCTGGCCTCTATGGCTACACCTTC
clone_size: -; j_call: TRBJ2-5; d_call: TRBD1; v_call: TRBV9; cdr3_aa: CASSAPLGGQGGETQYF; cdr3_nt: TGTGCCAGCAGCGCCCCCCTTGGGGGACAGGGAGGAGAGACCCAGTACTTC
clone_size: -; j_call: TRBJ1-5; d_call: -; v_call: TRBV7-2; cdr3_aa: CASSPAGNQPQHF; cdr3_nt: TGTGCCAGCAGCCCAGCGGGGAATCAGCCCCAGCATTTT
clone_size: once; j_call: TRBJ1-2; d_call: -; v_call: TRBV30; cdr3_aa: CAWSVLRDGGYTF; cdr3_nt: TGTGCCTGGAGTGTACTTAGGGATGGAGGCTACACCTTC
clone_size: -; j_call: TRBJ2-2; d_call: -; v_call: TRBV19; cdr3_aa: CASSISVEGANTGELFF; cdr3_nt: TGTGCCAGTAGTATATCGGTCGAGGGAGCGAACACCGGGGAGCTGTTTTTT
clone_size: -; j_call: TRBJ2-2; d_call: TRBD2; v_call: TRBV10-3; cdr3_aa: CAISERGGGGTGELFF; cdr3_nt: TGTGCCATCAGTGAGCGCGGCGGGGGAGGGACCGGGGAGCTGTTTTTT
clone_size: -; j_call: TRBJ2-7; d_call: -; v_call: TRBV1; cdr3_aa: CTSSQVDRGPHEQYF; cdr3_nt: TGCACCAGCAGCCAAGTCGACAGGGGGCCTCACGAGCAGTACTTC
clone_size: -; j_call: TRBJ2-3; d_call: -; v_call: TRBV7-9; cdr3_aa: CASSSLAFSTDTQYF; cdr3_nt: TGTGCCAGCAGCTCGTTAGCCTTTAGCACAGATACGCAGTATTTT
clone_size: -; j_call: TRBJ2-3; d_call: -; v_call: TRBV4-1; cdr3_aa: CASSQDGLAGADTQYF; cdr3_nt: TGCGCCAGCAGCCAAGATGGGCTAGCAGGGGCAGATACGCAGTATTTT
clone_size: -; j_call: TRBJ1-1; d_call: -; v_call: TRBV7-8; cdr3_aa: CASSPRGRGSLPNTEAFF; cdr3_nt: TGTGCCAGCAGCCCCCGGGGGAGGGGGAGTTTACCTAACACTGAAGCTTTCTTT
clone_size: -; j_call: TRBJ2-1; d_call: -; v_call: TRBV10-2; cdr3_aa: CASSANPRLSGEYNEQFF; cdr3_nt: TGCGCCAGCAGTGCGAACCCGCGACTGAGCGGCGAATACAATGAGCAGTTCTTC
clone_size: -; j_call: TRBJ1-5; d_call: -; v_call: TRBV6-4; cdr3_aa: CASSDSQGGDGRRPYQPQHF; cdr3_nt: TGTGCCAGCAGTGACTCCCAGGGAGGGGACGGCAGACGTCCCTATCAGCCCCAGCATTTT
clone_size: -; j_call: TRBJ1-2; d_call: -; v_call: TRBV7-2; cdr3_aa: CASAPSSDYGYTF; cdr3_nt: TGTGCCAGCGCCCCCAGTTCGGACTATGGCTACACCTTC
clone_size: -; j_call: TRBJ2-1; d_call: -; v_call: TRBV9; cdr3_aa: CASSVVGTVGVEQFF; cdr3_nt: TGTGCCAGCAGCGTCGTAGGGACGGTGGGGGTCGAGCAGTTCTTC
clone_size: few; j_call: TRBJ1-5; d_call: TRBD1; v_call: TRBV19; cdr3_aa: CASMRQGSGQPQHF; cdr3_nt: TGTGCCAGTATGCGACAGGGGTCAGGACAGCCCCAGCATTTT
clone_size: -; j_call: TRBJ2-2; d_call: -; v_call: TRBV7-3; cdr3_aa: CASSLVIGNTGELFF; cdr3_nt: TGTGCCAGCAGCTTAGTGATCGGGAACACCGGGGAGCTGTTTTTT
clone_size: -; j_call: TRBJ1-5; d_call: TRBD1; v_call: TRBV19; cdr3_aa: CASSIWTGDQPQHF; cdr3_nt: TGTGCCAGTAGTATCTGGACAGGGGATCAGCCCCAGCATTTT
clone_size: -; j_call: TRBJ2-7; d_call: TRBD1; v_call: TRBV11-2; cdr3_aa: CASSWDSLAYEQYF; cdr3_nt: TGTGCCAGCAGTTGGGACAGCCTAGCCTACGAGCAGTACTTC
clone_size: -; j_call: TRBJ1-5; d_call: -; v_call: TRBV5-6; cdr3_aa: CASSWGRQGHQPQHF; cdr3_nt: TGTGCCAGCAGCTGGGGTCGGCAGGGTCATCAGCCCCAGCATTTT